This T cell receptor beta chain was captured by sequencing in a study of vaccination and CD4 T cells after COVID-19. On this clonotype: Its matching antigen is unknown.

As for treatment: roughly 10-day PBMC culture with coronavirus spike peptide pools or control peptides (ViraFEST assay). Germline CDR1 SEHNR, CDR2 FQNEAQ (reference sequence). The CDR3 is 16 residues long. V trimming: 2 bases; J trimming: 5 bases; junction bases outside the gene matches: 12. Researchers used the Oncomine TCR Beta short-read assay to sequence DNA from cultured CD4+ T cells. MiXCR, applied by TCRdb to the PCR reads, yields one record per CDR3 protein. The table has around 25,000 distinct CDR3 sequences, 67% seen once. Sequencing was performed on CD4+ T cells from blood, cultured in vitro, taken after SARS-CoV-2 vaccination. The clonotype originates from a human donor who received a COVID-19 vaccine. The chain has TRBV7-9 and TRBJ2-7; 7 bases map to TRBD1. Here the CDR3 DNA reads TGTGCCAGCAGCTTACCCCTCAGGCAGGGGGACGACGAGCAGTACTTC. Amino acid sequence: CASSLPLRQGDDEQYF. Based on the CDR3 plus reference TRBV7-9 and TRBJ2-7, the full variable domain is DTGVSQNPRHKITKRGQNVTFRCDPISEHNRLYWYRQTLGQGPEFLTYFQNEAQLEKSRLLSDRFSAERPKGSFSTLEIQRTEQGDSAMYLCASSLPLRQGDDEQYFGPGTRLTVT.